These 23 T cell receptor beta chains originate from one sample sequenced in a study of beta chain features in type 1 diabetes (dated by TCRdb to 2016 to 2019). These receptors have no identified antigens. Receptor amplification or capture employed the immunoSEQ multiplex PCR assay. The entire amount of isolated RNA was reverse transcribed using the High Capacity cDNA Reverse Transcription Kit, so the sequenced TCRB transcripts were expressed ones. TCRdb's version of the immuneACCESS table is confined to in-frame rearrangements and falls short of the full clone set. An unresolved V gene accounts for under half of the shortfall where checked; the remainder is of unknown origin. The table for this sample lists hundreds of thousands of clones; 7% to 10% of them were counted only once. The top ten clonotypes cover about 1% of the sample. The study at large found these results: In all four CD4+ subsets, TCRB CDR3 length was moderately but significantly shorter in type 1 diabetes patients.

Material: central memory CD4+ T cells from blood. The receptors were gathered from a man aged 25-40 years with type 1 diabetes.

This clone appeared a few times. The chain links TRBV28 to TRBJ1-1; D not certain. Germline lookup yields CDR1 MDHEN and CDR2 SYDVKM. V lost 5 bases, J lost 0 bases, and 7 bases lay in between. The CDR3 contains 13 residues. CDR3 protein: CASSPDLNTEAFF. The CDR3 DNA follows: TGTGCCAGCAGTCCCGACCTGAACACTGAAGCTTTCTTT. Supplemented by reference TRBV28 and TRBJ1-1, the full variable domain reads DVKVTQSSRYLVKRTGEKVFLECVQDMDHENMFWYRQDPGLGLRLIYFSYDVKMKEKGDIPEGYSVSREKKERFSLILESASTNQTSMYLCASSPDLNTEAFFGQGTRLTVV.

The chain joins TRBV6-6 to TRBJ2-7; TRBD2 aligns across 11 bases. J gave up 11 bases and V 0 bases, and 9 bases lay outside the gene matches. Germline V CDR1 and CDR2: MNHNY, SVGAGI (reference sequence). The CDR3 contains 15 residues. CDR3 DNA: TGTGCCAGCAGTTACTCGGTCGAGACTAGCGGGGTGGAGTACTTC. Translated: CASSYSVETSGVEYF.

The chain carries TRBV7-2 and TRBJ1-1; 9 bases match TRBD1. Germline lookup yields CDR1 SGHTA and CDR2 FQGNSA. With V trimmed by 6 bases and J by 5 bases, 7 bases remained unmatched. CDR3 length equals 14 residues. The CDR3 here is CASRPFDRGTEAFF. The CDR3 nucleotides read TGTGCCAGCAGACCTTTCGACAGGGGGACTGAAGCTTTCTTT.

This clone was seen only once. V gene TRBV7-8 combines with J gene TRBJ2-5, with D possibly matching TRBD2 (6 bases). The CDR3 loop spans 15 amino acids. Per the germline V gene, CDR1 is SGHVS and CDR2 is FQNEAQ. V was trimmed by 2 bases and J by 5 bases, leaving 15 bases between them. The CDR3 spells CASSLQGRGDETQYF. CDR3 DNA sequence: TGTGCCAGCAGCTTACAAGGGCGGGGAGATGAGACCCAGTACTTC.

The gene calls are TRBV11-2 and TRBJ2-5; unclear D gene. The J call is doubtful: the DNA matches TRBJ2-7 better. The CDR3 extends over 13 amino acids. CDR1 and CDR2 (germline): SGHAT, FQNNGV. The CDR3 loop is CASSLTNPNEQYF. Written as DNA, the CDR3 is TGTGCCAGCAGCTTAACAAACCCGAACGAGCAGTACTTC.

This clone was observed a few times. The chain combines TRBV6-4 with TRBJ2-1; the match to TRBD1 covers 7 bases. Germline CDR1 and CDR2: MRHNA and SNTAGT. The CDR3 has 12 residues. J was trimmed by 13 bases and V by 5 bases; bases with no gene match: 8. CDR3 DNA sequence: TGTGCCAGCAGTCCCTCCGGGACAGCTCAGTTCTTC. This sequence encodes CASSPSGTAQFF.

This chain links TRBV2 with TRBJ2-7; D assignment may be TRBD1 or TRBD2 (5 bases each). The V and J ends lost 3 bases and 0 bases respectively, with 12 bases between them. This CDR3 contains 15 residues. The germline V gene has CDR1 SNHLY and CDR2 FYNNEI. Here the CDR3 reads CASSDGTASSYEQYF. The CDR3 nucleotides are TGTGCCAGCAGTGACGGGACGGCTAGCTCCTACGAGCAGTACTTC.

The chain combines TRBV30 with TRBJ1-6; 7 bases match TRBD1. Trimming at V came to 1 base and at J to 10 bases, leaving 4 bases not matched to a gene. This CDR3 region has 13 residues. CDR1 is GTSNPN and CDR2 is SVGIG in the germline V gene (reference sequence). The DNA of the CDR3 is TGTGCCTGGAGTGACAGGGGCGGATCACCCCTCCACTTT. Translated, it gives CAWSDRGGSPLHF.

This clone was observed a few times. The chain couples TRBV7-2 to TRBJ2-3, with unresolved D. Per germline, CDR1 SGHTA and CDR2 FQGNSA. The CDR3 consists of 16 residues. V was clipped by 5 bases and J by 2 bases, with 17 bases between them. The CDR3 coding sequence is TGTGCCAGCAGCCTACTCTCTTCCGTAACCACAGATACGCAGTATTTT. This encodes CASSLLSSVTTDTQYF. Filled out from reference TRBV7-2 and TRBJ2-3, the complete variable domain reads GAGVSQSPSNKVTEKGKDVELRCDPISGHTALYWYRQSLGQGLEFLIYFQGNSAPDKSGLPSDRFSAERTGGSVSTLTIQRTQQEDSAVYLCASSLLSSVTTDTQYFGPGTRLTVL.

This clone was seen a few times. The chain carries TRBV10-2 and TRBJ2-3; TRBD2 agrees at 8 bases. Germline V gives CDR1 WSHSY, CDR2 SAAADI. With 7 bases clipped from V and 4 bases from J, the junction kept 10 bases outside the gene matches. The CDR3 extends over 15 amino acids. CDR3 sequence: CASMAGGSGADTQYF. In nucleotides, the CDR3 is TGCGCCAGCATGGCGGGGGGCAGTGGGGCAGATACGCAGTATTTT.

V is TRBV18 and J is TRBJ2-3, with 8 bases that match TRBD1. Germline CDR1 reads KGHSH; CDR2 reads LQKENI. V shed 3 bases and J 0 bases; nucleotides not matched to a gene: 2. The CDR3 length is 15 residues. The DNA of the CDR3 is TGTGCCAGCTCACCCTGGACAGGGAGCACAGATACGCAGTATTTT. Translation: CASSPWTGSTDTQYF.

This clone was seen a handful of times. The chain employs TRBV20-1 and TRBJ1-4; D gene ambiguous. The V gene lost 3 bases and the J gene lost 8 bases, with 7 bases spanning the gap. The CDR3 runs 11 residues. The germline gives CDR1 DFQATT, CDR2 SNEGSKA (reference sequence). CDR3 DNA: TGCAGTGCTAGTTTGCGGGAAAAACTGTTTTTT. Amino acids: CSASLREKLFF.

This chain links TRBV15 with TRBJ1-5; the D gene is possibly TRBD1 (6 bases). The CDR3 is 16 residues long. Germline assignment: CDR1 LNHNV and CDR2 YYDKDF (reference sequence). V was cut by 5 bases and J by 2 bases, with 16 bases left in between. In DNA, the CDR3 is TGTGCCACCAGCGGATTCAGGGGAACTGGCAATCAGCCCCAGCATTTT. Translating gives CATSGFRGTGNQPQHF.

V is TRBV7-8 and J is TRBJ1-5; 7 bases are a match to TRBD1. The junction had 3 bases not matched to a gene; V was cut back by 0 bases and J by 4 bases. Germline loops: CDR1 SGHVS, CDR2 FQNEAQ. CDR3 size: 15 residues. The CDR3 DNA is TGTGCCAGCAGCTTAGCAGGGGGCCCAAATCAGCCCCAGCATTTT. Translating gives CASSLAGGPNQPQHF.

Only a few counts were recorded for this clone. The chain couples TRBV14 to TRBJ2-5; a possible D gene is TRBD1 (6 bases). The CDR3 has 13 amino acids. Trimming shortened V by 8 bases and J by 1 base, and 11 bases separated the two germline ends. Looked up from germline, CDR1 is SGHDN and CDR2 is FVKESK. The DNA for the CDR3 is TGTGCCAGCGCACAGGGTTTCCAAGAGACCCAGTACTTC. Amino acids: CASAQGFQETQYF.

This clone has just a few counts. V is TRBV18 and J is TRBJ1-2; tentatively, D is TRBD1 (5 bases). The CDR3 sequence is 14 residues long. Looked up from germline, CDR1 is KGHSH and CDR2 is LQKENI. The V gene lost 1 base and the J gene lost 4 bases, with 10 bases spanning the gap. CDR3 region: CASSPLSGTYGYTF. In nucleotides, the CDR3 is TGTGCCAGCTCACCACTTTCCGGGACCTATGGCTACACCTTC.

The rearrangement uses TRBV10-3 and TRBJ1-4, with D unclear. V was shortened by 3 bases and J by 8 bases, with 10 bases between the two germline ends. This CDR3 is 13 amino acids long. From germline, CDR1 is ENHRY and CDR2 SYGVKD. CDR3: CAISEGQEEKLFF. CDR3 nucleotides: TGTGCCATCAGTGAAGGGCAAGAGGAAAAACTGTTTTTT.

This clone was picked up many times. The chain combines TRBV2 with TRBJ2-3, with D perhaps matching TRBD2 (5 bases). CDR3 length: 13 amino acids. CDR1 and CDR2 from the germline V gene are SNHLY and FYNNEI. With 2 bases removed from V and 6 bases from J, the gap between germline ends came to 9 bases. The CDR3 DNA sequence: TGTGCCAGCAGTGAAAGGGAGAGGGATACGCAGTATTTT. Translation: CASSERERDTQYF. The full variable domain, in which reference TRBV2 and TRBJ2-3 provide the parts outside the CDR3, is EPEVTQTPSHQVTQMGQEVILRCVPISNHLYFYWYRQILGQKVEFLVSFYNNEISEKSEIFDDQFSVERPDGSNFTLKIRSTKLEDSAMYFCASSERERDTQYFGPGTRLTVL.

This clone was recorded many times. The chain joins TRBV2 to TRBJ1-1; D may be TRBD1 (6 bases). Germline CDR1 reads SNHLY; CDR2 reads FYNNEI. V dropped 11 bases and J dropped 1 base, with 14 bases sitting between them. This CDR3 has 13 amino acids. In DNA, the CDR3 is TGTGCCGGCAACCGGGACACGAACACTGAAGCTTTCTTT. Translated: CAGNRDTNTEAFF.

The rearrangement uses TRBV19 and TRBJ2-5; D is perhaps TRBD1 (6 bases). Germline CDR1 and CDR2: LNHDA and SQIVND (reference sequence). This CDR3 is 14 amino acids long. Deletions cut 5 bases from V and 2 bases from J, with 12 bases between. CDR3 nucleotides: TGTGCCAGTAGTCCAGGGGAGAGGCAAGAGACCCAGTACTTC. Its protein product is CASSPGERQETQYF.

A few counts support this clone. The genes are TRBV5-1 and TRBJ1-2; D call uncertain. CDR1 and CDR2 (germline): SGHRS, YFSETQ. Trimming removed 4 bases at V and 7 bases at J, with 14 bases between. This CDR3 contains 13 residues. The CDR3 region is CASSPEGAGGYTF. CDR3 DNA: TGCGCCAGCAGCCCGGAGGGAGCTGGTGGCTACACCTTC. Full variable domain (outside the CDR3, taken from reference TRBV5-1 and TRBJ1-2): KAGVTQTPRYLIKTRGQQVTLSCSPISGHRSVSWYQQTPGQGLQFLFEYFSETQRNKGNFPGRFSGRQFSNSRSEMNVSTLELGDSALYLCASSPEGAGGYTFGSGTRLTVV.

A few counts support this clone. CDR3 sequence (DNA): TGTGCCAGCAGTTACCAGGTCGGGAACACTGAAGCTTTCTTT. Its protein is CASSYQVGNTEAFF. The rearrangement joins TRBV6-5 to TRBJ1-1; D is ambiguous. The CDR3 loop spans 14 amino acids. Trimming shortened V by 2 bases and J by 1 base, and 8 bases separated the two germline ends. Germline values: CDR1 MNHEY, CDR2 SVGAGI.

This clone has a handful of counts. The chain has TRBV19 and TRBJ1-1; D unclear. CDR3 size: 14 residues. The V gene's germline CDR1 is LNHDA and CDR2 SQIVND (reference sequence). The V and J ends lost 4 bases and 1 base respectively, with 10 bases between them. CDR3 sequence reads: CASSKRQKNTEAFF. The CDR3 nucleotides are TGTGCCAGTAGTAAGAGGCAGAAGAACACTGAAGCTTTCTTT.